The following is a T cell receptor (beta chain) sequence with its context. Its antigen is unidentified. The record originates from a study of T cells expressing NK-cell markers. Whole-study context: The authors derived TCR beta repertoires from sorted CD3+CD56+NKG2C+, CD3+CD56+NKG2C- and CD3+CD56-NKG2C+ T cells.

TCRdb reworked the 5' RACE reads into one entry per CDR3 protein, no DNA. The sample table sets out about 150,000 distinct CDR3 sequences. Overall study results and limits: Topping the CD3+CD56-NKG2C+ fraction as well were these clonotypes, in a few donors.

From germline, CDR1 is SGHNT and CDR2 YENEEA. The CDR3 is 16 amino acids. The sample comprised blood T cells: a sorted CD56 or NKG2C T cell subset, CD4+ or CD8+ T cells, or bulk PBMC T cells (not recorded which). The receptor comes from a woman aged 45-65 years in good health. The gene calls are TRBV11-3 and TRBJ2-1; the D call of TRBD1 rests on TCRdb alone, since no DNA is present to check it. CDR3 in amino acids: CASSLDRGTGDNEQFF.